This T cell receptor beta chain emerged from a study of a mutant IDH1 vaccine in newly diagnosed glioma. Assay used: immunoSEQ multiplex PCR; TCRdb lists only in-frame clones, some missing. The sample records about 72,000 clones, approximately 84% being singletons. V was pared by 4 bases and J by 7 bases, with 5 bases of the junction left unmatched. Per germline, CDR1 GTSNPN and CDR2 SVGIG (reference sequence). The CDR3 length is 14 residues. This sample's time point: week 23, last vaccination. All doses held 300 ug of mutant IDH1 20-mer peptide, with topical imiquimod. Note on this clone: Its specificity is unknown.

Sequenced here: PBMCs, sampled from a glioma patient whose treatment included an IDH1 peptide vaccine. The TCR comes from a man aged 18-30 years with glioma. This chain joins TRBV30 and TRBJ1-6; TRBD1 matches 9 bases. The CDR3 DNA is TGTGCCTGGACCCGGGACAGGGCCAATTCACCCCTCCACTTT. Translating gives CAWTRDRANSPLHF.